Presented here are 9 T cell receptor beta chains from one specimen sequenced in a study of blood T cells in healthy people across ages. The authors ran a second PCR of about 6 to 11 cycles using a sample-barcoded 5' primer and a J-beta primer mix. TCRdb used MiXCR to reprocess the 5' RACE reads, holding one entry per CDR3 protein. The data show 1,100,000 or so distinct CDR3 sequences, 35% to 55% seen once. The sequencing input was blood. The origin of the receptors is a woman aged 60-75 years in good health.

This clonotype was observed a single time. V and J are TRBV7-9 and TRBJ2-1; D gene unclear. The germline V and J ends were trimmed by 5 bases and 2 bases, with 16 bases remaining between them. The germline V gene encodes CDR1 SEHNR and CDR2 FQNEAQ (reference sequence). CDR3 length: 16 amino acids. The CDR3 sequence: CASSLITWAPYNEQFF. CDR3 nucleotide sequence: TGTGCCAGCAGCCTAATCACTTGGGCGCCCTACAATGAGCAGTTCTTC.

This clonotype was seen a few times. The rearrangement uses TRBV11-2 and TRBJ2-3, with D tentatively TRBD1 (5 bases). The CDR3 runs to 17 residues. Germline V lookup: CDR1 SGHAT, CDR2 FQNNGV. Trimming removed 2 bases from V and 0 bases from J, with 15 bases in between. The CDR3, as DNA: TGTGCCAGCAGCTTACCCGGACACCCATCGAGCACAGATACGCAGTATTTT. As protein: CASSLPGHPSSTDTQYF.

This clonotype was picked up a small number of times. V and J are TRBV27 and TRBJ2-5; TRBD1 matches 10 bases. Losses at the gene ends were 1 base for V and 5 bases for J; bases not matched to a gene: 4. CDR3 length: 15 amino acids. The germline V gene encodes CDR1 MNHEY and CDR2 SMNVEV (reference sequence). This CDR3 is CASSLFGDRGETQYF. CDR3 in DNA: TGTGCCAGCAGTTTATTTGGGGACAGGGGCGAGACCCAGTACTTC.

The chain has TRBV7-3 and TRBJ2-3, with D perhaps matching TRBD1 or TRBD2 (5 bases each). Germline assignment: CDR1 SGHTA and CDR2 FQGTGA. There are 15 residues in the CDR3. The V and J ends lost 5 bases and 1 base respectively, with 13 bases between them. This CDR3 reads CASSRGLGRTDTQYF. The CDR3 DNA reads as TGTGCCAGCAGCCGGGGTTTGGGACGCACAGATACGCAGTATTTT.

The chain uses TRBV12-3 or TRBV12-4 and TRBJ1-6, with D unclear. The CDR3 consists of 13 residues. V was shortened by 3 bases and J by 7 bases, with 7 bases between the two germline ends. In nucleotides, the CDR3 is TGTGCCAGCAGTTTTCAGGAAAATTCACCCCTCCACTTT. Translated, it gives CASSFQENSPLHF.

This sequence joins TRBV4-1 and TRBJ2-7, with D perhaps assigned TRBD1 or TRBD2 (5 bases each). TRBJ2-5 explains the end of the DNA better; the J call may be wrong. From germline, CDR1 is MGHRA and CDR2 YSYEKL. The CDR3 has 16 residues. The CDR3 region has the DNA TGCGCCAGCAGCCAAGAATTGGGACGCCTGCAGGAGACCCAGTACTTC. Protein product: CASSQELGRLQETQYF.

CDR3 nucleotide sequence: TGTGCCCGCCAACCCGGACTTAACACAGATACGCAGTATTTT. It translates to CARQPGLNTDTQYF. The V and J genes are TRBV30 and TRBJ2-3; D is possibly TRBD2 (5 bases). V was trimmed by 8 bases and J by 2 bases, leaving 17 bases between them. CDR1 and CDR2 (germline): GTSNPN, SVGIG (reference sequence). This CDR3 spans 14 amino acids.

CDR3 nucleotide sequence: TGCAGTGCCGGACAGGGGGCGATAAGTCTTGAGACCCAGTACTTC. It specifies CSAGQGAISLETQYF. The genes are TRBV20-1 and TRBJ2-4; 11 positions agree with TRBD1. The J call may be incorrect, as the DNA end agrees better with TRBJ2-5. The CDR3 runs to 15 residues. Germline V CDR1 and CDR2: DFQATT, SNEGSKA (reference sequence).

This clonotype was found once. This rearrangement joins TRBV14 to TRBJ1-6; D gene ambiguous. The CDR3 sequence is 16 residues long. Trimming shortened V by 0 bases and J by 6 bases, and 12 bases separated the two germline ends. The germline V gene encodes CDR1 SGHDN and CDR2 FVKESK. Here the CDR3 reads CASSQDLGLGNSPLHF. The CDR3 DNA sequence: TGTGCCAGCAGCCAAGATCTGGGCCTTGGTAATTCACCCCTCCACTTT.